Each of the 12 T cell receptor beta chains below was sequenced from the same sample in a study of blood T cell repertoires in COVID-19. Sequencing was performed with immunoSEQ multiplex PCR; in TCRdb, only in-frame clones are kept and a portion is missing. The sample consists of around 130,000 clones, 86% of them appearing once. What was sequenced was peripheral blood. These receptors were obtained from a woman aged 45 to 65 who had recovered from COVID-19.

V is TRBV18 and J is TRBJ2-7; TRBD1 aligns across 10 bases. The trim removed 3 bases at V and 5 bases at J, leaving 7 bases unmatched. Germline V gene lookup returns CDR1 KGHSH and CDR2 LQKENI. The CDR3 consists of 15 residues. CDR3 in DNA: TGTGCCAGCTCACCTCTGGGACAGGGGAGGCACGAGCAGTACTTC. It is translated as CASSPLGQGRHEQYF.

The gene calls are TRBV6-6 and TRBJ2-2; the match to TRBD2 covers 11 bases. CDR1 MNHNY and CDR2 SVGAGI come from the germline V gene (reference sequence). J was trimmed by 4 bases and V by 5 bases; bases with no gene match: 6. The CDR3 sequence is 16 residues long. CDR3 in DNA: TGTGCCAGCAGTCCTACCGGGACTAGCGGCACCGGGGAGCTGTTTTTT. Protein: CASSPTGTSGTGELFF.

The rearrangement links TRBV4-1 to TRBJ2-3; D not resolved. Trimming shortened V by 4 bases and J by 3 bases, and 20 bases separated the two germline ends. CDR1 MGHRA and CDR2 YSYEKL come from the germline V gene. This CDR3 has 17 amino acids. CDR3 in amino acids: CASSPISPFTVTDTQYF. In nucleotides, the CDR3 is TGCGCCAGCAGCCCGATTTCCCCTTTCACAGTGACAGATACGCAGTATTTT.

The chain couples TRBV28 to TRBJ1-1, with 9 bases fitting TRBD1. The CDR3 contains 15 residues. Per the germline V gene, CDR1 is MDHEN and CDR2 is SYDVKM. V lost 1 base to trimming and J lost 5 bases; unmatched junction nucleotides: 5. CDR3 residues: CASSLSTGGRTEAFF. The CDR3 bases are TGTGCCAGCAGTTTATCGACAGGGGGTCGGACTGAAGCTTTCTTT.

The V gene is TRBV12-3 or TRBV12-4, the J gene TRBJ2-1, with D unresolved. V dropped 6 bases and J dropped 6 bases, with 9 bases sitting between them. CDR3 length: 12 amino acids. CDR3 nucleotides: TGTGCCAGCAGATTAAATAGCAATGAGCAGTTCTTC. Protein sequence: CASRLNSNEQFF.

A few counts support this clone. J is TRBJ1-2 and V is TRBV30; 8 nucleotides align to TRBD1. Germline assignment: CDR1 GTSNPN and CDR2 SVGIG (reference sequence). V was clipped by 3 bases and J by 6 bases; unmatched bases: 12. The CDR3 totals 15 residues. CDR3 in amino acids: CAWRRFRDRYHGYTF. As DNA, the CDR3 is TGTGCCTGGAGGAGATTCCGGGACAGGTACCATGGCTACACCTTC.

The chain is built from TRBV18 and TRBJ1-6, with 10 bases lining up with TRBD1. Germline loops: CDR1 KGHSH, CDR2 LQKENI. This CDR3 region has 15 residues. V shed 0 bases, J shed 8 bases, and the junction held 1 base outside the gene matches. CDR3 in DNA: TGTGCCAGCTCACCACCGGGGACAGGGGATTCACCCCTCCACTTT. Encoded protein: CASSPPGTGDSPLHF. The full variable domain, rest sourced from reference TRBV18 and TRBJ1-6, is NAGVMQNPRHLVRRRGQEARLRCSPMKGHSHVYWYRQLPEEGLKFMVYLQKENIIDESGMPKERFSAEFPKEGPSILRIQQVVRGDSAAYFCASSPPGTGDSPLHFGNGTRLTVT.

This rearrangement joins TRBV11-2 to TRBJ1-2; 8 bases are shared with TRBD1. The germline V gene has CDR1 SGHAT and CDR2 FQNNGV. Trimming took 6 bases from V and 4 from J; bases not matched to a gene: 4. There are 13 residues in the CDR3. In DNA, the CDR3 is TGTGCCAGCAGTAGGACAGGGAGCTATGGCTACACCTTC. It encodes CASSRTGSYGYTF. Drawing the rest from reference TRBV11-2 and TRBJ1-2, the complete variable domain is EAGVAQSPRYKIIEKRQSVAFWCNPISGHATLYWYQQILGQGPKLLIQFQNNGVVDDSQLPKDRFSAERLKGVDSTLKIQPAKLEDSAVYLCASSRTGSYGYTFGSGTRLTVV.

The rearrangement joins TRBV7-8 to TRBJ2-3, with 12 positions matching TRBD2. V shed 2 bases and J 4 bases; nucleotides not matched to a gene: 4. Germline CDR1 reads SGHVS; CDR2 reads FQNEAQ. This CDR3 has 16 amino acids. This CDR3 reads CASSLTSGGRADTQYF. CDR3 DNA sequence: TGTGCCAGCAGCTTAACTAGCGGGGGGCGTGCAGATACGCAGTATTTT.

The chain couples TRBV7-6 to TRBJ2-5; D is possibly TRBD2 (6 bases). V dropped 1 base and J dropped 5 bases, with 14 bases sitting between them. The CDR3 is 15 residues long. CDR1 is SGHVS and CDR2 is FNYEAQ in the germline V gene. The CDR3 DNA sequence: TGTGCCAGCAGCTTAGAATGGGGGAGCGGGGAGACCCAGTACTTC. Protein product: CASSLEWGSGETQYF.

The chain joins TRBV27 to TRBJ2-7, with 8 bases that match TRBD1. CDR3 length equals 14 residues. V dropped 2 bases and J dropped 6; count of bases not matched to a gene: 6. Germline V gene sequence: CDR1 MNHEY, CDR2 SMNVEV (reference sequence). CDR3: CASSLMTGVGEQYF. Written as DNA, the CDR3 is TGTGCCAGCAGTTTAATGACAGGGGTAGGCGAGCAGTACTTC.

DNA of the CDR3: TGTGCCAGTAGTAACCCAGGGCGAAAGTACAGGGCGACTAATGAAAAACTGTTTTTT. This encodes CASSNPGRKYRATNEKLFF. This chain connects TRBV19 to TRBJ1-4; maybe TRBD1 (6 bases). V was pared by 4 bases and J by 2 bases, with 23 bases between. CDR1 is LNHDA, CDR2 SQIVND, per germline (reference sequence). The CDR3 consists of 19 residues.